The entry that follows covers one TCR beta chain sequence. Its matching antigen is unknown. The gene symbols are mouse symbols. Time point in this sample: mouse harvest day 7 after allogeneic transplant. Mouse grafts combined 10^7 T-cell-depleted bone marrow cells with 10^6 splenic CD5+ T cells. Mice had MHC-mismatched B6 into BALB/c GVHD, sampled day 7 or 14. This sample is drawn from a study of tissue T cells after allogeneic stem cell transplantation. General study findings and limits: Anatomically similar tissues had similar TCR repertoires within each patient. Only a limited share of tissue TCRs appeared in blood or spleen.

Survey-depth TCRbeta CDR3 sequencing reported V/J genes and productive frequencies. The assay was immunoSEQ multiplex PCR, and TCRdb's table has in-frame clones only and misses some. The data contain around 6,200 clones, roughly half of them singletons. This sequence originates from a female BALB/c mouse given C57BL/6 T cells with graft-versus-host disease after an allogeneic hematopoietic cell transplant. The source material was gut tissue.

The DNA read from the CDR3 is TGTGCAAGCAGCTTAGTAAAGGGGAACACAGAAGTCTTC. Translation gives CASSLVKGNTEVF. The full CDR3 protein is CASSLVKGNTEVFF. The chain employs TRBV16 and TRBJ1-1, with D hard to call. The read halts 1 residue ahead of the CDR3 end, with the missing end drawn from the germline J gene. The CDR3 is 14 amino acids. Trimming took off 1 base at V and 1 base at J, with 7 bases between the two ends. The germline gives CDR1 SGHSA, CDR2 FRNQAP.